Reported below is one TCR beta chain. As yet, its antigen is unknown. Germline lookup yields CDR1 MRHNA and CDR2 SNTAGT. J gave up 7 bases and V 8 bases, and 11 bases lay outside the gene matches. The CDR3 extends over 15 amino acids. These data originate in a study of blood T cells in healthy people across ages. Study-level background: Template switching picked up about one barcoded beta molecule for each two T cells.

Whole-study findings and limits: Comparison with aged donors showed that long-lived donors had more naive CD4+ cells and higher diversity. Age showed a roughly linear inverse relationship with TCR beta diversity per million T cells.

Staff drew approximately 9.7 milliliters of peripheral blood from each donor. The authors ran a second PCR of about 7 to 11 cycles using a sample-barcoded 5' primer and a J-beta primer mix. From the 5' RACE reads, TCRdb called clonotypes with MiXCR, one entry per CDR3 protein. The sample holds 700,000 or so distinct CDR3 sequences, roughly two fifths seen once. The sequencing sample was made of blood. This receptor was identified in a man at least 80 years old in good health. The rearrangement uses TRBV6-4 and TRBJ2-7; TRBD2 aligns across 13 bases. For the CDR3, the DNA is TGTGCCAGCGCTCGGACTAGCGGGAGAGGGAATGAGCAGTACTTC. Its translation is CASARTSGRGNEQYF.